The rows below give T cell receptor beta chains drawn from one sample of a study of cytomegalovirus exposure and HLA in healthy donors. Sequencing used immunoSEQ multiplex PCR; TCRdb keeps in-frame clones, though not all of them. The repertoire holds around 130,000 clones, with 60% to 80% as singletons. Input material: PBMCs. Receptors originate from a woman aged 30 to 39 in good health and CMV-seronegative. CDR3s include the opening cysteine and the closing phenylalanine or tryptophan. The D gene is left open where the match is weak. Expanded clones are given a class, and other clones once, few, many or no size at all.

cdr3_length j_call v_call clone_size d_call cdr3_nt cdr3_aa
14 TRBJ2-7 TRBV5-1 - - TGCGCCAGCAGCCCCCCCGAGGGGGGGTCCGAGCAGTACTTC CASSPPEGGSEQYF
17 TRBJ1-6 TRBV5-3 few - TGTGCCAGAAGCCCATTCCCCTGGAGCTCCTATAATTCACCCCTCCACTTT CARSPFPWSSYNSPLHF
15 TRBJ2-7 TRBV15 - - TGTGCCACCAGCAGAGATCTGGCAGACTCCTACGAGCAGTACTTC CATSRDLADSYEQYF
15 TRBJ2-1 TRBV14 once TRBD2 TGTGCCAGCAGCCAATCTAGCGGAGCCTACAATGAGCAGTTCTTC CASSQSSGAYNEQFF
14 TRBJ2-5 TRBV5-4 - - TGTGCCAGCAGCCAGAGTCCGGGCCAAGAGACCCAGTACTTC CASSQSPGQETQYF
16 TRBJ2-7 TRBV27 - TRBD1 TGTGCCAGCAGTTTGATTTCGGGACAGGGTCTCTACGAGCAGTACTTC CASSLISGQGLYEQYF
12 TRBJ1-2 TRBV2 - - TGTGCCAGCAGTGAAGCGGGAGGGGGCTACACCTTC CASSEAGGGYTF
13 TRBJ2-1 TRBV28 few - TGTGCCGCGGGTGGGGTCCTCTACAATGAGCAGTTCTTC CAAGGVLYNEQFF
18 TRBJ2-1 TRBV18 - TRBD2 TGTGCCAGCTCACCAGGGACTAGCGGGGGGGCTCTAATTAATGAGCAGTTCTTC CASSPGTSGGALINEQFF
14 TRBJ2-1 TRBV11-3 - - TGTGCCAGCAGCTTAGGGCAAACTAGGGATGAGCAGTTCTTC CASSLGQTRDEQFF
13 TRBJ2-7 TRBV7-9 - - TGTGCCAGCAGCCCCGAACTATCCTACGAGCAGTACTTC CASSPELSYEQYF
15 TRBJ1-1 TRBV5-1 - TRBD1 TGCGCCAGCAGCCCCCGGACAGGGGGTAACACTGAAGCTTTCTTT CASSPRTGGNTEAFF
17 TRBJ1-6 TRBV30 - - TGTGCCTCCGCCTCCACGGACGGGAGCTCCTATAATTCACCCCTCCACTTT CASASTDGSSYNSPLHF
16 TRBJ2-1 TRBV19 - - TGTGCCAGTAGTATGCGCTCCTCGGTGGCCTACAATGAGCAGTTCTTC CASSMRSSVAYNEQFF
19 TRBJ2-2 TRBV28 - TRBD2 TGTGCCAGCAGTCCGCTAGCGGGAGAAGGAATAAGGGACACCGGGGAGCTGTTTTTT CASSPLAGEGIRDTGELFF
14 TRBJ2-1 TRBV5-1 few - TGCGCCAGCAGCCGGAACGCGGGCTACAATGAGCAGTTCTTC CASSRNAGYNEQFF
14 TRBJ2-7 TRBV7-9 - - TGTGCCAGCAGCCCCGCGGGGCTGGCCTACGAGCAGTACTTC CASSPAGLAYEQYF
15 TRBJ1-2 TRBV18 - - TGTGCCAGCTCACCACCCCCCCCAGCTAACTATGGCTACACCTTC CASSPPPPANYGYTF
14 TRBJ2-5 TRBV10-3 once TRBD1 TGTGCCATCAGCGTTGAGGGACAGCAAGAGACCCAGTACTTC CAISVEGQQETQYF
14 TRBJ1-1 TRBV29-1 - - TGCAGCGCTGGAGCCCAAATGGGGAACACTGAAGCTTTCTTT CSAGAQMGNTEAFF